This T cell receptor (beta chain) was observed in a study of T cells in tuberculosis. Study in general: T cells were selected with CD1B tetramers loaded with glucose monomycolate. Study conclusions and caveats: GEM motif frequencies gave over 60% accuracy; the GMM repertoire gave roughly 87%.

A note on this clone: The antigen is not known.

CDR1 and CDR2 from the germline V gene are SGDLS and YYNGEE. The CDR3 extends over 14 amino acids. V was trimmed by 0 bases and J by 7 bases, leaving 11 bases between them. Sequenced by immunoSEQ multiplex PCR; TCRdb stores in-frame clones only, minus some. The sample has 30,000 to 35,000 clones, roughly nine tenths seen once. Sequences were obtained from PBMCs. The TCR originated in a donor between 10 and 35 years old with latent tuberculosis or without tuberculosis infection. The chain joins TRBV9 to TRBJ2-1; D may be TRBD1 (5 bases). The CDR3 region is CASSVGGRPNEQFF. The CDR3 DNA is TGTGCCAGCAGCGTAGGGGGCAGGCCTAATGAGCAGTTCTTC.